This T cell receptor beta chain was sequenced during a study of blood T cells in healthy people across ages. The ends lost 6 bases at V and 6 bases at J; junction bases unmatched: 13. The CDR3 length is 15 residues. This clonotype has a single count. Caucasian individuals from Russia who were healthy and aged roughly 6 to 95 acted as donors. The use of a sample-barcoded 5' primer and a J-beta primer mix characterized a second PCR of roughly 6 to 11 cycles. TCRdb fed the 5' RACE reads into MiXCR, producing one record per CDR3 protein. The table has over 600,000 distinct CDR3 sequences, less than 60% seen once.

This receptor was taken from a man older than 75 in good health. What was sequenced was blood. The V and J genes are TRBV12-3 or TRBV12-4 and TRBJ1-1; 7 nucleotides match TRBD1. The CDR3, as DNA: TGTGCCAGCAGCCCCCCGGGACAGTTAATCTCTGAAGCTTTCTTT. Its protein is CASSPPGQLISEAFF.